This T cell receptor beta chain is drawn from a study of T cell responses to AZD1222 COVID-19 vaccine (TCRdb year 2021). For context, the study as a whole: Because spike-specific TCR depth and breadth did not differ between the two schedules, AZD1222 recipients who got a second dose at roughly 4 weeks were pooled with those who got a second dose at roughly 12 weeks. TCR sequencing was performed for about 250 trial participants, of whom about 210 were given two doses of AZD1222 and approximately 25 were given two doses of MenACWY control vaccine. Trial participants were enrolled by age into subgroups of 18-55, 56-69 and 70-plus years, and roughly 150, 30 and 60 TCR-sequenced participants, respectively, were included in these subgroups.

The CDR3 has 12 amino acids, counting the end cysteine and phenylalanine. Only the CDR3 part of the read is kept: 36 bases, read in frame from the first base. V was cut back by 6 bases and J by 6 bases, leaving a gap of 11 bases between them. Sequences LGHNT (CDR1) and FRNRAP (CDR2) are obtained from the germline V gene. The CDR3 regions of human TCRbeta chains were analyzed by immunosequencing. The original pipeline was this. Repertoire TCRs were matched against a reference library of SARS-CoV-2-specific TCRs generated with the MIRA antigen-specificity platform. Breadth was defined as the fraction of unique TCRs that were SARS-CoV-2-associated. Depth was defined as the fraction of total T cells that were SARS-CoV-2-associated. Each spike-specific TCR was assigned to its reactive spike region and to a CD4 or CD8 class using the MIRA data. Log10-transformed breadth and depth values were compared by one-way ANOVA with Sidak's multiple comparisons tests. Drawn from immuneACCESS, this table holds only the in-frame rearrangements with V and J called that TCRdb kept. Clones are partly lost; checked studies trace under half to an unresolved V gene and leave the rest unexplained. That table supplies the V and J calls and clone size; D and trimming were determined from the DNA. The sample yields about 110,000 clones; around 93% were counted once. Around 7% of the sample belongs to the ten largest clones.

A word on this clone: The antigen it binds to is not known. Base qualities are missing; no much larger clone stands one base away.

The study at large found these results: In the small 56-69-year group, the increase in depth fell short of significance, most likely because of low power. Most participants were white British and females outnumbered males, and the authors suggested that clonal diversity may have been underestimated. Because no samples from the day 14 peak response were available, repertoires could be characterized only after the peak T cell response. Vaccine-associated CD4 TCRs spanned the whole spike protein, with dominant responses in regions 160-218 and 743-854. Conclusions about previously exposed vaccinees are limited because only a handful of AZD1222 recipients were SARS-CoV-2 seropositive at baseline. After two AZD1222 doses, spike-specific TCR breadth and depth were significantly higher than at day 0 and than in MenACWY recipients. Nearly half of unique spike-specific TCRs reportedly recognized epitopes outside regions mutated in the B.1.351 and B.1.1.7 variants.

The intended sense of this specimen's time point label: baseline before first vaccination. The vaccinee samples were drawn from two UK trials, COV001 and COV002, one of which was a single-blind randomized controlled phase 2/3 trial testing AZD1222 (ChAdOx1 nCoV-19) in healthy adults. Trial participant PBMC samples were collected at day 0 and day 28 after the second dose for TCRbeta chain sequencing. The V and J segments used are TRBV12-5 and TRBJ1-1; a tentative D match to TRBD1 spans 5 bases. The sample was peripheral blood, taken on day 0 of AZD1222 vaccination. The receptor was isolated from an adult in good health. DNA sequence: TGTGCTAGTGGCCGGGACTCGGCTGAAGCTTTCTTT. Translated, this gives CASGRDSAEAFF.